This T cell receptor (beta chain) is drawn from a study of cytomegalovirus exposure and HLA in healthy donors. The PCR made use of 60 Vbeta and 13 Jbeta primers. Produced via immunoSEQ multiplex PCR; TCRdb's table is partial and in-frame only. The sample has under 130,000 clones, roughly 70% seen once. The germline CDR1 and CDR2 sequences are MNHEY and SVGAGI. This CDR3 is built from 16 residues. With V trimmed by 2 bases and J by 4 bases, 8 bases remained unmatched. V and J are TRBV6-5 and TRBJ2-3; TRBD2 matches at 8 bases. The sequenced sample was PBMCs. The clonotype was recovered from a woman aged 50 to 60 in good health and CMV-seronegative. The CDR3 spells CASSYLAGGGPDTQYF. The DNA for the CDR3 is TGTGCCAGCAGTTACCTGGCCGGGGGGGGTCCAGATACGCAGTATTTT.